The entry below describes one T cell receptor beta chain. This entry comes from a study of blood T cell repertoires in COVID-19. Background on the study: Italy, Spain and the United States were the sources of the convalescent and acute COVID-19 samples. PBMCs, B-cell-depleted T cells, or T cells provided the cDNA or gDNA that made up the material.

Original processing methods: The assay estimated nucleated cells by amplifying reference gene primers. Measured with immunoSEQ multiplex PCR; TCRdb has only the in-frame clones, and not every one. For V, J and clone size, that table is used; D and trimming come from the DNA. Among about 210,000 clones listed, around four fifths were seen once. J was trimmed by 0 bases and V by 2 bases; bases with no gene match: 4. The CDR3 spans 16 residues. Germline loops: CDR1 SNHLY, CDR2 FYNNEI. The receptor comes from a man in his forties or fifties who had recovered from COVID-19. The sample taken for sequencing was PBMCs or T cells enriched from blood (not recorded which). The rearrangement joins TRBV2 to TRBJ1-5; 7 positions match TRBD1. CDR3 sequence reads: CASSELTGSSNQPQHF. In DNA, the CDR3 is TGTGCCAGCAGTGAATTGACAGGGAGTAGCAATCAGCCCCAGCATTTT.